This TCR beta chain was observed in a study of T cells after yellow fever vaccination. Study overall: It was SMART-Seq v4 Ultra Low Input that prepared the fractions with low cell numbers.

Germline values: CDR1 SGHTA, CDR2 FQGNSA. The CDR3 length is 12 residues. Trimming cost V 6 bases and J 2 bases, with 6 bases left between them. Synthesis of TCR cDNA relied on 5'RACE template switching, which attached a universal primer site and UMIs. TCRdb re-analysed the 5' RACE reads in MiXCR, keeping a single row per CDR3 protein. The sample has over 150,000 distinct CDR3 sequences; about 6% are singletons. This clonotype was counted at least ten times. Antigen: not known. Study-level findings and limits: Although the secondary response was weaker, it peaked faster, at day 5 versus 15.

Sequencing used CD4+ T cells sorted from PBMCs, obtained on the day of the first yellow fever vaccination. The TCR sequence derives from a man between 18 and 35 years old who received the YFV17D yellow fever vaccine. V usage is TRBV7-2 and J usage is TRBJ2-3; D is ambiguous. The CDR3: CASRPYTDTQYF. The CDR3 DNA reads as TGTGCCAGCAGGCCTTACACAGATACGCAGTATTTT.